What follows are 17 T cell receptor beta chains derived from one specimen sequenced in a study of vaccination and CD4 T cells after COVID-19. This sample's treatment: roughly 11-day PBMC culture with coronavirus spike peptide pools or control peptides (ViraFEST assay). No antigen has been identified for these receptors. Cultured CD4+ T-cell DNA underwent Oncomine TCR Beta short-read sequencing. Each CDR3 protein is one row after TCRdb ran MiXCR on the PCR reads. Seen here are approximately 18,000 distinct CDR3 sequences, approximately 58% observed once, and the top ten hold around 16%. Input material: CD4+ T cells from blood, cultured in vitro. Source of these receptors: a human donor who had recovered from COVID-19.

This clonotype was detected once. V and J are TRBV2 and TRBJ2-1; TRBD2 matches 9 bases. The germline V gene encodes CDR1 SNHLY and CDR2 FYNNEI. The CDR3 sequence is 15 residues long. After removal of 5 bases from V and 0 bases from J, the junction contained 2 bases not matched to a gene. The CDR3 nucleotides read TGTGCCAGCAGTCTAGCGGGGTTCTCCTACAATGAGCAGTTCTTC. Translation: CASSLAGFSYNEQFF.

This clonotype appeared a single time. The chain is built from TRBV29-1 and TRBJ2-7; D unclear. Germline lookup yields CDR1 SQVTM and CDR2 ANQGSEA. Trimming pared 4 bases from V and 1 base from J, leaving 5 bases between. The CDR3 covers 11 residues. CDR3 in amino acids: CSVVGSYEQYF. The CDR3 DNA follows: TGCAGCGTTGTAGGATCCTACGAGCAGTACTTC.

This clonotype occurred once. The genes are TRBV6-4 and TRBJ2-3, with D possibly TRBD2 on 5 matching bases. Trimming removed 3 bases from V and 0 bases from J, with 7 bases in between. This CDR3 is 14 amino acids long. CDR1 and CDR2 from the germline V gene are MRHNA and SNTAGT. CDR3 residues: CASSDSASTDTQYF. The DNA of the CDR3 is TGTGCCAGCAGTGATAGCGCCAGCACAGATACGCAGTATTTT.

The rearrangement links TRBV24-1 to TRBJ2-2; D is uncertain. Germline V lookup: CDR1 KGHDR, CDR2 SFDVKD. This CDR3 comprises 14 residues. Trimming left V 2 bases short and J 4 bases short, with 7 bases between. CDR3 residues: CATSDSRRTGELFF. The CDR3, as DNA: TGTGCCACCAGTGATTCCAGACGCACCGGGGAGCTGTTTTTT.

The DNA of the CDR3 is TGCAGTGCTAGAGGCCGGCTGGTTAACTATGGCTACACCTTC. Translation gives CSARGRLVNYGYTF. The chain is built from TRBV20-1 and TRBJ1-2; D is unresolved. This CDR3 contains 14 residues. Deletions cut 1 base from V and 1 base from J, with 10 bases between. The germline V gene has CDR1 DFQATT and CDR2 SNEGSKA (reference sequence).

The chain recombines TRBV20-1 with TRBJ2-1, with TRBD2 identical over 10 bases. Unmatched junction bases numbered 12, after V lost 1 base and J lost 0 bases. The CDR3 has 19 residues. The V gene's germline CDR1 is DFQATT and CDR2 SNEGSKA (reference sequence). This CDR3 is CSARVAGGLLGSSYNEQFF. The CDR3 DNA follows: TGCAGTGCTAGAGTAGCGGGGGGCCTGTTGGGAAGCTCCTACAATGAGCAGTTCTTC.

In this sample, this clonotype turned up once. V gene TRBV7-9 combines with J gene TRBJ1-1; maybe TRBD1 (5 bases). The CDR3 has 15 amino acids. Germline loops: CDR1 SEHNR, CDR2 FQNEAQ (reference sequence). Trimming left V 5 bases short and J 5 bases short, with 18 bases between. The CDR3 sequence is CASSPGRDEQTEAFF. CDR3 DNA: TGTGCCAGCAGCCCGGGCCGGGACGAACAGACTGAAGCTTTCTTT. Variable domain in full (rest from reference TRBV7-9 and TRBJ1-1): DTGVSQNPRHKITKRGQNVTFRCDPISEHNRLYWYRQTLGQGPEFLTYFQNEAQLEKSRLLSDRFSAERPKGSFSTLEIQRTEQGDSAMYLCASSPGRDEQTEAFFGQGTRLTVV.

The CDR3 sequence is CASSVGGQTGELFF. The CDR3 coding sequence is TGTGCCAGCAGTGTGGGGGGTCAGACCGGGGAGCTGTTTTTT. This chain joins TRBV2 and TRBJ2-2; possible D gene TRBD2, 6 bases. The CDR3 length is 14 residues. Germline loops: CDR1 SNHLY, CDR2 FYNNEI. V gave up 4 bases and J gave up 5 bases, with 11 bases separating them.

The rearrangement joins TRBV28 to TRBJ1-2; D might be TRBD1 (6 bases). Germline values: CDR1 MDHEN, CDR2 SYDVKM. The V end lost 8 bases, the J end lost 8 bases, and 24 bases lay between the germline ends. CDR3 size: 15 residues. The CDR3 sequence is CASQDRQATQRGYTF. The CDR3 DNA reads as TGTGCCAGCCAGGATCGACAGGCCACTCAACGGGGCTACACCTTC.

The chain links TRBV7-9 to TRBJ2-5; 9 bases agree with TRBD2. Losses at the gene ends were 5 bases for V and 1 base for J; bases not matched to a gene: 8. CDR3 length equals 16 residues. The germline V gene encodes CDR1 SEHNR and CDR2 FQNEAQ (reference sequence). This CDR3 is CASSPISGSLQETQYF. CDR3 DNA: TGTGCCAGCAGCCCGATTAGCGGGAGCCTCCAAGAGACCCAGTACTTC.

The chain is built from TRBV19 and TRBJ1-5; TRBD1 aligns across 10 bases. The CDR3 consists of 15 residues. V dropped 2 bases and J dropped 6; count of bases not matched to a gene: 4. Germline CDR1 reads LNHDA; CDR2 reads SQIVND (reference sequence). The CDR3: CASSIRQGAGQPQHF. In DNA form, the CDR3 reads TGTGCCAGTAGTATAAGACAGGGGGCGGGTCAGCCCCAGCATTTT.

The rearrangement joins TRBV4-3 to TRBJ2-1; D possibly corresponds to TRBD2 (5 bases). Germline-derived CDR1 and CDR2 are LGHNA and YSLEER. The CDR3 extends over 14 amino acids. With 0 bases removed from V and 13 bases from J, the gap between germline ends came to 16 bases. Here the CDR3 reads CASSQDPEEAVQFF. The DNA for the CDR3 is TGCGCCAGCAGCCAAGATCCCGAGGAAGCGGTTCAGTTCTTC.

This chain joins TRBV6-1 and TRBJ1-6, with TRBD1 matching over 10 bases. This CDR3 is built from 17 residues. CDR1 is MNHNS, CDR2 SASEGT, per germline. The V gene end was trimmed by 6 bases and the J gene end by 0 bases; junction bases not matched to a gene: 5. DNA of the CDR3: TGTGCCAGCAGGGGACAGGGGTCCAGCTCCTATAATTCACCCCTCCACTTT. Translated, it gives CASRGQGSSSYNSPLHF.

This chain connects TRBV7-9 to TRBJ2-7; no firm D call. From germline, CDR1 is SEHNR and CDR2 FQNEAQ (reference sequence). CDR3 length equals 13 residues. Trimming took off 3 bases at V and 3 bases at J, with 9 bases between the two ends. CDR3 protein: CASSFPLSYEQYF. The CDR3, as DNA: TGTGCCAGCAGCTTCCCGCTGAGCTACGAGCAGTACTTC.

This rearrangement joins TRBV5-1 to TRBJ1-1; D may be TRBD1 (5 bases). The V gene's germline CDR1 is SGHRS and CDR2 YFSETQ. This CDR3 is built from 13 residues. Trimming shortened V by 4 bases and J by 8 bases, and 15 bases separated the two germline ends. The CDR3 loop reads CASSPGTLREAFF. The CDR3 coding sequence is TGCGCCAGCAGCCCCGGGACCCTTCGGGAAGCTTTCTTT.

The sample holds a few counts of this clonotype. The J gene is TRBJ1-1, the V gene TRBV20-1; TRBD1 matches 10 bases. CDR1 is DFQATT, CDR2 SNEGSKA, per germline (reference sequence). V lost 5 bases, J lost 8 bases, and 11 bases stayed unmatched. The CDR3 consists of 14 residues. The CDR3 loop reads CSAQAGTGVSEAFF. In nucleotides, the CDR3 is TGCAGTGCTCAAGCCGGGACAGGGGTCTCCGAAGCTTTCTTT.

V usage is TRBV19 and J usage is TRBJ1-5, with D maybe TRBD1 (6 bases). Germline CDR1 LNHDA, CDR2 SQIVND (reference sequence). With 6 bases removed from V and 0 bases from J, the gap between germline ends came to 15 bases. The CDR3 is 16 residues long. In DNA, the CDR3 is TGTGCCAGTAGGGGCTCCAGGGGCTATAGCAATCAGCCCCAGCATTTT. It yields the protein CASRGSRGYSNQPQHF.